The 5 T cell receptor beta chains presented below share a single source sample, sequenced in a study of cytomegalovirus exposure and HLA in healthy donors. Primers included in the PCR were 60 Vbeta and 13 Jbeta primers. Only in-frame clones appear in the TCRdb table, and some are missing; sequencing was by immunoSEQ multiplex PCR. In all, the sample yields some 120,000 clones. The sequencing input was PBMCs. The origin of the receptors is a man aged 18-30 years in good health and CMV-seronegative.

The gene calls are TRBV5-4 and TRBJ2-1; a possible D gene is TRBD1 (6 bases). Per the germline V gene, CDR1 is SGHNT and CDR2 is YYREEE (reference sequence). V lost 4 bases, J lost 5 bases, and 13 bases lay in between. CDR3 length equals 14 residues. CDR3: CASSNRYRDNEQFF. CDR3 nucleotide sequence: TGTGCCAGCAGCAACCGCTACAGGGACAATGAGCAGTTCTTC.

CDR3 loop: CASSFPGSYNSPLHF. CDR3 in DNA: TGTGCCAGCAGCTTCCCAGGGTCCTATAATTCACCCCTCCACTTT. This sequence joins TRBV5-4 and TRBJ1-6; D is perhaps TRBD1 (5 bases). Trimming shortened V by 2 bases and J by 1 base, and 7 bases separated the two germline ends. The length of the CDR3 is 15 residues. The germline gives CDR1 SGHNT, CDR2 YYREEE (reference sequence).

As DNA, the CDR3 is TGCAGTGCTAACAGAAACGACGAGCAGTACTTC. It codes for CSANRNDEQYF. The gene calls are TRBV20-1 and TRBJ2-7; D unclear. The CDR3 sequence is 11 residues long. Germline CDR1 DFQATT, CDR2 SNEGSKA (reference sequence). Trimming took 4 bases from V and 5 from J, leaving 9 bases between them.

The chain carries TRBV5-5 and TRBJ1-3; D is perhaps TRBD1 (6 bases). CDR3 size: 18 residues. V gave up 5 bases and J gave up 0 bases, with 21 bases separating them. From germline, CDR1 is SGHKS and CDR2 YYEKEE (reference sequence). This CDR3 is CASSTYAGQHHSGNTIYF. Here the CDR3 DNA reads TGTGCCAGCAGTACATACGCTGGACAGCATCACTCTGGAAACACCATATATTTT. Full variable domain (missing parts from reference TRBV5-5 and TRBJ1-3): DAGVTQSPTHLIKTRGQQVTLRCSPISGHKSVSWYQQVLGQGPQFIFQYYEKEERGRGNFPDRFSARQFPNYSSELNVNALLLGDSALYLCASSTYAGQHHSGNTIYFGEGSWLTVV.

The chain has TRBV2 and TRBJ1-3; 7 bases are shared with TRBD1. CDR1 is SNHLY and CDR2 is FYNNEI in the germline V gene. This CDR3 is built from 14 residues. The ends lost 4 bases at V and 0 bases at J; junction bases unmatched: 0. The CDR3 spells CASSGDSSGNTIYF. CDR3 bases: TGTGCCAGCAGTGGGGACAGCTCTGGAAACACCATATATTTT.